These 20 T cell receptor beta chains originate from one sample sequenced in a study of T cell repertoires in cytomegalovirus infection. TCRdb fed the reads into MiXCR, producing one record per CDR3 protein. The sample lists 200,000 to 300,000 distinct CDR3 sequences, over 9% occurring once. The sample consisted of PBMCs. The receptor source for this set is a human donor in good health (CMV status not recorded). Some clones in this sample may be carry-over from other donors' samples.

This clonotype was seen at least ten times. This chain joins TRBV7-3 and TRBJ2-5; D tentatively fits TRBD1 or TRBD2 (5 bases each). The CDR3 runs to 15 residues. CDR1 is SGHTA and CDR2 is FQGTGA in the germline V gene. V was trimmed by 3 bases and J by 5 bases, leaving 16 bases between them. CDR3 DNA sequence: TGTGCCAGCAGCTTTAACTCGAGGGGTGGGGAGACCCAGTACTTC. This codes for CASSFNSRGGETQYF.

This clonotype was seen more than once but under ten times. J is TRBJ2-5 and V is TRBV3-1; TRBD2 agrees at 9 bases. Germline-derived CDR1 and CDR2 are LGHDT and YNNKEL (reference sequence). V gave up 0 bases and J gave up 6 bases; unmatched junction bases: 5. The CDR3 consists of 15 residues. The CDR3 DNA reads TGTGCCAGCAGCCAAGATGCAGCGGGAGGAAAGACCCAGTACTTC. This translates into CASSQDAAGGKTQYF.

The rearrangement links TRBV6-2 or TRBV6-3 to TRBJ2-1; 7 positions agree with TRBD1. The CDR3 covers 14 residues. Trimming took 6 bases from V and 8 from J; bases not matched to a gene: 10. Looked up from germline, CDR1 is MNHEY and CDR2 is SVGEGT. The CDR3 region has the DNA TGTGCCAGCAGGGACCTGACAGGGAACGATGAGCAGTTCTTC. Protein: CASRDLTGNDEQFF.

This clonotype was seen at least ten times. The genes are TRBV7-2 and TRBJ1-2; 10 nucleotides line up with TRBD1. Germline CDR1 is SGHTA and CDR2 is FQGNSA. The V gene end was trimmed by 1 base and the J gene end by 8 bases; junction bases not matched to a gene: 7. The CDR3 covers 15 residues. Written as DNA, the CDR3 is TGTGCCAGCAGCTTAGGGTTGACAGGGGGCATAGGCTACACCTTC. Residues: CASSLGLTGGIGYTF.

CDR3 DNA sequence: TGTGCCAGTAGTATAGGCTACGAGCAGTACTTC. This gives the protein CASSIGYEQYF. The chain is built from TRBV19 and TRBJ2-7; D unresolved. The CDR3 contains 11 residues. Germline V gives CDR1 LNHDA, CDR2 SQIVND (reference sequence). The germline V and J ends were trimmed by 1 base and 3 bases, with 1 base remaining between them.

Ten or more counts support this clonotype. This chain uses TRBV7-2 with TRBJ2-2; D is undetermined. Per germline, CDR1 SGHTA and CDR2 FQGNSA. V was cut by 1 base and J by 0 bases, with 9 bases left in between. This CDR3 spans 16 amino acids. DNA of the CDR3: TGTGCCAGCAGCTTAGGGTCCCCCGCGAACACCGGGGAGCTGTTTTTT. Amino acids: CASSLGSPANTGELFF.

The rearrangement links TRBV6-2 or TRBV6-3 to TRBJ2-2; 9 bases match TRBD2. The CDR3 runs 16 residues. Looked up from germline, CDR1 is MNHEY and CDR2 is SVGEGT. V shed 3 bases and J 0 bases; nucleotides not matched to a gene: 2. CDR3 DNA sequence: TGTGCCAGCAGTTATAGCGGGAGAGCGAACACCGGGGAGCTGTTTTTT. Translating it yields CASSYSGRANTGELFF.

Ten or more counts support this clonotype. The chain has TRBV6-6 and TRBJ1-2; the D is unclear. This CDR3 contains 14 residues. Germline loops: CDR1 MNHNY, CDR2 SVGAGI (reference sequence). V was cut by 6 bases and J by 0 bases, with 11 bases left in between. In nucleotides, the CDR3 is TGTGCCAGCAGCCTCGGATATTCTAACTATGGCTACACCTTC. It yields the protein CASSLGYSNYGYTF.

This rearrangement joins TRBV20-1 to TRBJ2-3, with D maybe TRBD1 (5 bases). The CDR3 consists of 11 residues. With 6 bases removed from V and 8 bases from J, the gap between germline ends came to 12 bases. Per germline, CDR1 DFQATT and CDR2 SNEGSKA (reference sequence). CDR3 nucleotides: TGCAGTGCCCCAGGGTTTGGTACGCAGTATTTT. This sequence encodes CSAPGFGTQYF.

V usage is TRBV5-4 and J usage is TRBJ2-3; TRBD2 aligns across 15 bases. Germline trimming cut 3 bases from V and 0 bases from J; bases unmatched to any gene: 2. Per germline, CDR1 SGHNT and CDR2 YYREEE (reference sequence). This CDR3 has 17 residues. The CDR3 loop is CASSSGLAGGSTDTQYF. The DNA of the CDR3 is TGTGCCAGCAGCTCGGGACTAGCGGGGGGTAGCACAGATACGCAGTATTTT.

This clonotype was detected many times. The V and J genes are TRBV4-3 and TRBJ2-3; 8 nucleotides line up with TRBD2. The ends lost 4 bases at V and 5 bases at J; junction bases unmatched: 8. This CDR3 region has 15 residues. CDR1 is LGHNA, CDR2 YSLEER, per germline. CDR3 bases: TGCGCCAGCAGCCGAGAGGGGCTAGCGGGAGATACGCAGTATTTT. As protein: CASSREGLAGDTQYF.

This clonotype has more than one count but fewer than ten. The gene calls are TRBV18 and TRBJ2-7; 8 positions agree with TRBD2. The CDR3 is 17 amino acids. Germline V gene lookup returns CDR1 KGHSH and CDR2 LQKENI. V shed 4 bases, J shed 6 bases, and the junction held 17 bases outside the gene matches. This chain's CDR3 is CASSRYFQPGLVSEQYF. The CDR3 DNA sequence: TGTGCCAGCTCACGCTATTTCCAACCGGGACTAGTAAGCGAGCAGTACTTC.

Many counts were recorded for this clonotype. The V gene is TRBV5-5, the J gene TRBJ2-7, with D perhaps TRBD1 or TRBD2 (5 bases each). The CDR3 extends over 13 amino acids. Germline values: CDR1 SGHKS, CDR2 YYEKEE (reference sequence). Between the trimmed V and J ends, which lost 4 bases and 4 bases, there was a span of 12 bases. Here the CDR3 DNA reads TGTGCCAGCAGCCGAGGGGTCGTTTACGAGCAGTACTTC. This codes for CASSRGVVYEQYF.

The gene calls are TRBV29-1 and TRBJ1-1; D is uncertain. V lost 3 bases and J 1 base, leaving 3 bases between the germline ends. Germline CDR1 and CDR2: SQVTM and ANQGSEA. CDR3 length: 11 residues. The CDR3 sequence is CSVEWNTEAFF. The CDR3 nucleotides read TGCAGCGTTGAGTGGAACACTGAAGCTTTCTTT.

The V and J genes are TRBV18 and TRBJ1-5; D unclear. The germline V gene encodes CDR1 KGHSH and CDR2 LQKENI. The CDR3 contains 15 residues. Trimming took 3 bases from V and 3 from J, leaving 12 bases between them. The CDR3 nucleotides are TGTGCCAGCTCACCCCCTGATGGGATCAATCAGCCCCAGCATTTT. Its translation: CASSPPDGINQPQHF.

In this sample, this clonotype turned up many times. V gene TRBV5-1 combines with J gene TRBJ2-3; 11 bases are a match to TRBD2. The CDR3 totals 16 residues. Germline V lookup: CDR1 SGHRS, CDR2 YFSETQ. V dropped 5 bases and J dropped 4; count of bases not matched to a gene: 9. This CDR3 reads CASSFRTSGLPDTQYF. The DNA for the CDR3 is TGCGCCAGCAGTTTTAGGACTAGCGGGCTCCCAGATACGCAGTATTTT. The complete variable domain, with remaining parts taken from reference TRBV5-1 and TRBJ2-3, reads KAGVTQTPRYLIKTRGQQVTLSCSPISGHRSVSWYQQTPGQGLQFLFEYFSETQRNKGNFPGRFSGRQFSNSRSEMNVSTLELGDSALYLCASSFRTSGLPDTQYFGPGTRLTVL.

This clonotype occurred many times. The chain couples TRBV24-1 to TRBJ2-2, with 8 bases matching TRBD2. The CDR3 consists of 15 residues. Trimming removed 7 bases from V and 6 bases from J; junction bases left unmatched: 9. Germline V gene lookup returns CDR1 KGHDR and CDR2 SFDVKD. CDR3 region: CATRSGREVSGELFF. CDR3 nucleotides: TGTGCCACCAGGTCAGGGCGGGAGGTCTCCGGGGAGCTGTTTTTT.

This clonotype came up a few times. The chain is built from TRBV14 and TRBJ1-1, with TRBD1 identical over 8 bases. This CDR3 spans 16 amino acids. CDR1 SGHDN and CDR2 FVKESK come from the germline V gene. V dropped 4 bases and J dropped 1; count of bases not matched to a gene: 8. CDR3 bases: TGTGCCAGCAGCCCGTTCAGGGGGCGGGAGAACACTGAAGCTTTCTTT. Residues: CASSPFRGRENTEAFF.

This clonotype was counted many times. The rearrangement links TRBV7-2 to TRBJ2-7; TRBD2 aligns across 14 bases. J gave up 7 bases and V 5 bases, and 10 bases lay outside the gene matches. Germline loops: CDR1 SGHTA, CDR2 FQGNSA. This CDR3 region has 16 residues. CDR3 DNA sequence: TGTGCCAGCAGCCCGAGGGGGACTAGCGGGAGTTGGGAGCAGTACTTC. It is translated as CASSPRGTSGSWEQYF.

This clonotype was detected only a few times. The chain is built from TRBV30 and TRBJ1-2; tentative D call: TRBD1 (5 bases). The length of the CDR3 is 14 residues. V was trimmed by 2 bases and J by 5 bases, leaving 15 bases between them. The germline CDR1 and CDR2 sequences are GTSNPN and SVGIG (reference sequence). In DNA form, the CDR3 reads TGTGCCTGGAGTAGTGGGACCCCTTGGTATGGCTACACCTTC. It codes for CAWSSGTPWYGYTF.